Below, one T cell receptor (beta chain) is given with its context. The sample comes from a study of blood T cell repertoires in COVID-19. Study in general: The origin of the acute and convalescent COVID-19 samples was the United States, Italy and Spain. T cells, B-cell-depleted T cells, or PBMCs provided the cDNA or gDNA that served as material.

V shed 2 bases and J shed 4 bases, with 20 bases lying between them. Germline CDR1 is MNHEY and CDR2 is SMNVEV (reference sequence). This CDR3 has 17 amino acids. Only in-frame clones appear in the TCRdb table, and some are missing; sequencing was by immunoSEQ multiplex PCR. Among about 140,000 clones listed, roughly nine tenths were seen once. The V call is TRBV27, the J call TRBJ1-1; D unresolved. The receptor was isolated from a human donor in a cohort sampled during active COVID-19. The sequenced material came from peripheral blood. CDR3 coding DNA: TGTGCCAGCAGTTTAGGTTGGCGCGGAGGAGGTAGCACTGAAGCTTTCTTT. It encodes CASSLGWRGGGSTEAFF.